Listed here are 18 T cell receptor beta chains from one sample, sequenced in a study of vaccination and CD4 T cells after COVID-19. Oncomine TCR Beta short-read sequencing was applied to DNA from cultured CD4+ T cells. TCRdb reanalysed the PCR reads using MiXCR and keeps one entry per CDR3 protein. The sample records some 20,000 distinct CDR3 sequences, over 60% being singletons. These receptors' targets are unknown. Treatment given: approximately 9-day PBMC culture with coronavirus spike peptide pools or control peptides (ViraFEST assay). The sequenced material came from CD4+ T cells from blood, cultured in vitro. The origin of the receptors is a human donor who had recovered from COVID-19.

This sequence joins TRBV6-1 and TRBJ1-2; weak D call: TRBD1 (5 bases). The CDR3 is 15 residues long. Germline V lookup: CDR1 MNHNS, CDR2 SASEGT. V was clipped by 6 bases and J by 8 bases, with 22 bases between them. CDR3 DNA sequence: TGTGCCAGCAGGGATACCGGGACCGGGGAGGGCGGCTACACCTTC. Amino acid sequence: CASRDTGTGEGGYTF.

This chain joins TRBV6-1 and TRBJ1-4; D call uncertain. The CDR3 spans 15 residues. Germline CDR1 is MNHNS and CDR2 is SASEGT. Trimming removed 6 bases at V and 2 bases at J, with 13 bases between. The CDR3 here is CASRQAFGTNEKLFF. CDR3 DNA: TGTGCCAGCAGGCAGGCTTTTGGGACTAATGAAAAACTGTTTTTT.

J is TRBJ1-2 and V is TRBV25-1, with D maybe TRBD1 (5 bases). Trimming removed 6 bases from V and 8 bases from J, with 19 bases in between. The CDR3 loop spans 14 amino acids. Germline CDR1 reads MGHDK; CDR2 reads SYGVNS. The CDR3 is CASSQGTQGFGYTF. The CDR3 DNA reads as TGTGCCAGCAGCCAAGGGACGCAGGGTTTCGGCTACACCTTC.

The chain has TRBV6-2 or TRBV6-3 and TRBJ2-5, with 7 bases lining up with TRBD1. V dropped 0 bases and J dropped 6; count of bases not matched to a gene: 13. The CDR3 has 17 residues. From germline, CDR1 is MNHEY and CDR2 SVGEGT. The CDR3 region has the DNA TGTGCCAGCAGTTACTCGACAGGGTTTGGTCTAATCAAGACCCAGTACTTC. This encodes CASSYSTGFGLIKTQYF.

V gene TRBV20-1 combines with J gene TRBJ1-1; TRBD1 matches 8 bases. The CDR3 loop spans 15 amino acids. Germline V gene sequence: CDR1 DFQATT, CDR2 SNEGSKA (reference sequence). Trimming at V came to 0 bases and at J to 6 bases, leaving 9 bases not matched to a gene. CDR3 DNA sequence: TGCAGTGCTAGAGATCTACGACAGGGGAGCTCTGAAGCTTTCTTT. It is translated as CSARDLRQGSSEAFF.

The CDR3 DNA is TGCAGTGCTAGACCCCCTAGCGGGAGGGCCCTCGAGCAGTACTTC. Amino acid sequence: CSARPPSGRALEQYF. This chain connects TRBV20-1 to TRBJ2-7; 12 bases are a match to TRBD2. The germline V gene has CDR1 DFQATT and CDR2 SNEGSKA (reference sequence). The CDR3 is 15 residues long. J lost 6 bases, V lost 2 bases, and 8 bases had no gene match.

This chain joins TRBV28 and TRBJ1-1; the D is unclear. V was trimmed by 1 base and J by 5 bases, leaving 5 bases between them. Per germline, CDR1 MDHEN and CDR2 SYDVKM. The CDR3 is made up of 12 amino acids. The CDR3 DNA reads TGTGCCAGCAGTTTATTAAGTACTGAAGCTTTCTTT. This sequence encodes CASSLLSTEAFF.

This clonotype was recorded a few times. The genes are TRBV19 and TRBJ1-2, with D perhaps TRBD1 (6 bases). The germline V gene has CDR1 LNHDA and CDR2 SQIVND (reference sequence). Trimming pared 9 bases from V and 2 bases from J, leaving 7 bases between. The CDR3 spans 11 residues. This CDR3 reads CARGGNYGYTF. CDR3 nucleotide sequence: TGTGCCAGAGGGGGGAACTATGGCTACACCTTC.

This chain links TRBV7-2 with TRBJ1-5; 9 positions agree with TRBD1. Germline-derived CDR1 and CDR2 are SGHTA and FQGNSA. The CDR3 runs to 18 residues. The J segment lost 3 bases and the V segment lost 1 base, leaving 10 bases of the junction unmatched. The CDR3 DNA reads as TGTGCCAGCAGCTTAGTAGGCACAGGGGGCCGCGACAATCAGCCCCAGCATTTT. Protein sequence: CASSLVGTGGRDNQPQHF. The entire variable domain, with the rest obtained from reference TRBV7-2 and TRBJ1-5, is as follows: GAGVSQSPSNKVTEKGKDVELRCDPISGHTALYWYRQSLGQGLEFLIYFQGNSAPDKSGLPSDRFSAERTGGSVSTLTIQRTQQEDSAVYLCASSLVGTGGRDNQPQHFGDGTRLSIL.

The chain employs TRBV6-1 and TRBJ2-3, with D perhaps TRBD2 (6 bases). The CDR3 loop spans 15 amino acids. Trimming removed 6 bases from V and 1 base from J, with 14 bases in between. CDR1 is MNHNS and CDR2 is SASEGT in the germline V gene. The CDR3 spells CASRQTSRGTDTQYF. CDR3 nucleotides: TGTGCCAGCAGACAAACTAGCCGGGGCACAGATACGCAGTATTTT.

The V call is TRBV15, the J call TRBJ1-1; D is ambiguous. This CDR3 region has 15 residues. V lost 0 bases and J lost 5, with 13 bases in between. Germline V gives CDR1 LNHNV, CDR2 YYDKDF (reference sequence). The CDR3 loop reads CATSRDRIDGTEAFF. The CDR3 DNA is TGTGCCACCAGCAGAGATCGGATTGACGGGACTGAAGCTTTCTTT.

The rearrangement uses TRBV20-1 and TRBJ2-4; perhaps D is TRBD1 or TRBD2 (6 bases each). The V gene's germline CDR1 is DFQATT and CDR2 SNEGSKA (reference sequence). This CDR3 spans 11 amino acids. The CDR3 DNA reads TGCAGCCTAGGGGGGAAAAACATTCAGTACTTC. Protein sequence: CSLGGKNIQYF.

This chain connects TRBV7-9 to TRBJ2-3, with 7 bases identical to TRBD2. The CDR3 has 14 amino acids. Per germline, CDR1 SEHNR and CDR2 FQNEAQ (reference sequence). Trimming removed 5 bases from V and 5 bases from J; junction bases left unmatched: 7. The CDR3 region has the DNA TGTGCCAGCAGCCTCGGGGCTAGCGGAGATACGCAGTATTTT. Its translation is CASSLGASGDTQYF. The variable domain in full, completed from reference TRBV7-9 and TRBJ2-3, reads DTGVSQNPRHKITKRGQNVTFRCDPISEHNRLYWYRQTLGQGPEFLTYFQNEAQLEKSRLLSDRFSAERPKGSFSTLEIQRTEQGDSAMYLCASSLGASGDTQYFGPGTRLTVL.

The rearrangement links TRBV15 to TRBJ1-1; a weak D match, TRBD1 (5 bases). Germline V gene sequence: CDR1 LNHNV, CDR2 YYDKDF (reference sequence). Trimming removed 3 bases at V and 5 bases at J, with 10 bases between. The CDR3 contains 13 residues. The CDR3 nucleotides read TGTGCCACCAGCAGGACAGTGGGGACTGAAGCTTTCTTT. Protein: CATSRTVGTEAFF.

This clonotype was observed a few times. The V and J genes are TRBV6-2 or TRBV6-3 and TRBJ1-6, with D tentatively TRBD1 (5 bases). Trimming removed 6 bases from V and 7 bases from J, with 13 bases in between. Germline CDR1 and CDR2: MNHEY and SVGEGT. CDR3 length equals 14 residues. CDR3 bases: TGTGCCAGCAGGAACCGGGGCCTAAATTCACCCCTCCACTTT. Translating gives CASRNRGLNSPLHF.

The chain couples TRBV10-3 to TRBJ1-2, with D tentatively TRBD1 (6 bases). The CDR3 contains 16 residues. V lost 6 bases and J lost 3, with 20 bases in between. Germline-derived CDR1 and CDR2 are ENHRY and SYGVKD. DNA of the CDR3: TGTGCCATCAGGGGGAGAGACCCGACAGGTGACTATGGCTACACCTTC. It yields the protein CAIRGRDPTGDYGYTF.

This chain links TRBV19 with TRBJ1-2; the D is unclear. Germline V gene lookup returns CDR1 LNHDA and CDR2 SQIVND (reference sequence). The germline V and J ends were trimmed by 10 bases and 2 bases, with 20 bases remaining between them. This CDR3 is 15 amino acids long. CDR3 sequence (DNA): TGTGCCACCCACTCCCCATCAAGAGCGAACTATGGCTACACCTTC. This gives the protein CATHSPSRANYGYTF.

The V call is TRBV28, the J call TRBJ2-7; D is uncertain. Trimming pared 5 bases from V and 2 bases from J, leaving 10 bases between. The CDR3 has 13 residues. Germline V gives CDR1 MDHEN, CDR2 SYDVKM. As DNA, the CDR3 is TGTGCCAGCAGTCCGGACGGTCCCTACGAGCAGTACTTC. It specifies CASSPDGPYEQYF.